These T cell receptor beta chains were read from a single sample in a study of blood T cell repertoires in COVID-19. Assay used: immunoSEQ multiplex PCR; TCRdb lists only in-frame clones, some missing. The sample carries under 20,000 clones, over 70% recorded once. Sequenced input: peripheral blood. The receptor set was obtained from an elderly man with acute or convalescent COVID-19. Each CDR3 is given with its conserved first and last residue. The order of the fields is J gene, V gene, D gene, clone size, CDR3 DNA, CDR3 protein. The D gene is left open where the match is weak. The size of a clone is reported for some rows only, either as once, few or many, or as a class for expanded clones.

TRBJ1-1 | TRBV2 | NA | NA | TGTGCCAGCAGTGAAAGGTCAACAGACACTGAAGCTTTCTTT | CASSERSTDTEAFF
TRBJ2-3 | TRBV29-1 | NA | NA | TGCAGCGTATCCATCGGGGGGCACTCCACAGATACGCAGTATTTT | CSVSIGGHSTDTQYF
TRBJ1-4 | TRBV7-2 | TRBD1 | NA | TGTGCCAGCAGCTTGGACAGGTCTAATGAAAAACTGTTTTTT | CASSLDRSNEKLFF
TRBJ2-1 | TRBV5-4 | TRBD1 | NA | TGTGCCAGCAGCTCCGTCGGACAGGGTGGCGATGAGCAGTTCTTC | CASSSVGQGGDEQFF
TRBJ1-4 | TRBV18 | NA | NA | TGTGCCAGCTCACCCTGGACGGGGGGGACTAATGAAAAACTGTTTTTT | CASSPWTGGTNEKLFF
TRBJ1-5 | TRBV5-8 | TRBD1 | NA | TGTGCCAGCAGCTTGGGACAGGGTCAGCCCCAGCATTTT | CASSLGQGQPQHF
TRBJ1-1 | TRBV7-9 | NA | NA | TGTGCCAGCAGCTTAGCCGGTGGAGGGCCTGAAGCTTTCTTT | CASSLAGGGPEAFF
TRBJ2-3 | TRBV19 | TRBD1 | few | TGTGCCAGTAGCCCTACAGGGGAGTGGGACACAGATACGCAGTATTTT | CASSPTGEWDTDTQYF
TRBJ2-5 | TRBV4-2 | NA | NA | TGTGCCAGCAGCCAAGCGCAGGATACTTGGCAGGGCGGAGAGACCCAGTACTTC | CASSQAQDTWQGGETQYF
TRBJ1-5 | TRBV6-5 | TRBD1 | NA | TGTGCCAGCAGCCTACAGGGGGGCGCCCAGCCCCAGCATTTT | CASSLQGGAQPQHF
TRBJ2-5 | TRBV6-5 | TRBD1 | NA | TGTGCCAGCAGTTACAACCCAGGGGGCGCGTGGGAGACCCAGTACTTC | CASSYNPGGAWETQYF
TRBJ1-2 | TRBV7-9 | NA | NA | TGTGCCAGCAGCTTAAGCTCTAACTATGGCTACACCTTC | CASSLSSNYGYTF
TRBJ2-7 | TRBV3-1/TRBV3-2 | TRBD2 | few | TGTGCCAGCAGGCCCAGCGGGGGGGACTCCTACGAGCAGTACTTC | CASRPSGGDSYEQYF
TRBJ1-3 | TRBV18 | NA | NA | TGTGCCAGCTCACCACGCTCCGCAGGCTCCGGAAACACCATATATTTT | CASSPRSAGSGNTIYF
TRBJ2-7 | TRBV19 | TRBD1 | NA | TGTGCCAGTAGTACCCGGGACAGGGCCCCCTACGAGCAGTACTTC | CASSTRDRAPYEQYF
TRBJ1-2 | TRBV19 | NA | few | TGTGCCAGTAGTCAGGGCCTTAACTATGGCTACACCTTC | CASSQGLNYGYTF
TRBJ1-4 | TRBV7-9 | NA | NA | TGTGCCAGCAGCTGGACAGCAACTAATGAAAAACTGTTTTTT | CASSWTATNEKLFF
TRBJ1-5 | TRBV19 | NA | NA | TGTGCCAGTAGTATCCCCCTCGCCGGACTTAGCAATCAGCCCCAGCATTTT | CASSIPLAGLSNQPQHF
TRBJ1-1 | TRBV11-3 | TRBD1 | once | TGTGCCAGCAGCGTAGGACAGGGGGCTTATGAAGCTTTCTTT | CASSVGQGAYEAFF
TRBJ2-3 | TRBV24-1 | TRBD2 | NA | TGTGCCACCAGTGATAGGGGCGGGGGGGCCACAGATACGCAGTATTTT | CATSDRGGGATDTQYF
TRBJ2-5 | TRBV2 | NA | NA | TGTGCCAGCAGTGCGATTGGGAGGGAGACCCAGTACTTC | CASSAIGRETQYF
TRBJ2-7 | TRBV5-1 | TRBD1 | NA | TGCGCCAGTTGTCAAGGGGACAGCTCCTACGAGCAGTACTTC | CASCQGDSSYEQYF
TRBJ2-1 | TRBV6-5 | NA | NA | TGTGCCAGCAGGATGAGCTCCTACAATGAGCAGTTCTTC | CASRMSSYNEQFF
TRBJ1-1 | TRBV4-1 | TRBD1 | NA | TGCGCCAGCAGCCAAGGCACCACCCGACAGGGTTCTACTGAAGCTTTCTTT | CASSQGTTRQGSTEAFF
TRBJ1-1 | TRBV28 | NA | NA | TGTGCCAGCTCCATAACCAGGGCCATTACTGAAGCTTTCTTT | CASSITRAITEAFF
TRBJ2-2 | TRBV5-4 | NA | few | TGTGCCAGCAACCGTCAGGGAACCGGGGAGCTGTTTTTT | CASNRQGTGELFF
TRBJ2-7 | TRBV14 | NA | NA | TGTGCCAGCAGCCAATTTGACGGGACCTACGAGCAGTACTTC | CASSQFDGTYEQYF
TRBJ1-1 | TRBV27 | NA | NA | TGTGCCAGCAGTTTGGATACCAGGGGAGGGGAGACTGAAGCTTTCTTT | CASSLDTRGGETEAFF
TRBJ2-5 | TRBV27 | TRBD2 | NA | TGTGCCAGCAGTTTGGGGAGGGGGACCCAGTACTTC | CASSLGRGTQYF
TRBJ1-1 | TRBV6-5 | TRBD1 | NA | TGTGCCAGCAGTTACAGTACAGGGGTGAGTGAAGCTTTCTTT | CASSYSTGVSEAFF
TRBJ2-2 | TRBV5-4 | TRBD1 | NA | TGTGCCAGCAGCTTGGGAGGGACAGGGGAAGCCGGGGAGCTGTTTTTT | CASSLGGTGEAGELFF
TRBJ2-4 | TRBV20-1 | TRBD1 | NA | TGCAGTGCTAGTGTACAGGGGATAGCCAAAAACATTCAGTACTTC | CSASVQGIAKNIQYF
TRBJ1-1 | TRBV2 | TRBD1 | once | TGTGCCAGCAGTGGACAGGGTCCTGAAGCTTTCTTT | CASSGQGPEAFF